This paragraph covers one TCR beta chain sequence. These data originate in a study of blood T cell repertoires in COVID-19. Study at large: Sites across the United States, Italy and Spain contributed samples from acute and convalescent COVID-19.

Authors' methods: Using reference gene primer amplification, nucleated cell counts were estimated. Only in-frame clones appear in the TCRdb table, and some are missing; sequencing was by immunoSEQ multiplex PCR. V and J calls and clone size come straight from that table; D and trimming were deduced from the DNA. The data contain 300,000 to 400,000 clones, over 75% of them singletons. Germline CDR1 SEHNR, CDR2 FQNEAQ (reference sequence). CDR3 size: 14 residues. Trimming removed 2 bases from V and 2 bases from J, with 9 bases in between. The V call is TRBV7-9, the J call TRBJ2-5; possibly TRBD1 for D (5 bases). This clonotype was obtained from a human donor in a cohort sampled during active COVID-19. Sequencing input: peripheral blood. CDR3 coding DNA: TGTGCCAGCAGCTTATTAGGGGTTCAAGAGACCCAGTACTTC. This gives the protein CASSLLGVQETQYF.